This T cell receptor (beta chain) was sequenced for a study of identical twins. Whole-study findings and limits: Recombination models fit unrelated individuals' TCR alpha sharing but underestimated twins'.

A remark on this clonotype: The antigen is not known.

The CDR3 consists of 16 residues. Germline V CDR1 and CDR2: SEHNR, FQNEAQ (reference sequence). V gave up 5 bases and J gave up 6 bases, with 20 bases separating them. Each CDR3 protein is one row after TCRdb ran MiXCR on the 5' RACE reads. The table records 700,000 to 950,000 distinct CDR3 sequences, more than 9% of them present only once. The data also belong to a second study, concerning yellow fever vaccine responses in identical twins.

The V and J genes are TRBV7-9 and TRBJ2-1; weak D call: TRBD1 (6 bases). The sequencing sample was made of PBMCs. The receptor comes from a woman under 30 in good health. CDR3 coding DNA: TGTGCCAGCAGCGACTACCCGGGACAAGCGATCAATGAGCAGTTCTTC. Amino acids: CASSDYPGQAINEQFF.